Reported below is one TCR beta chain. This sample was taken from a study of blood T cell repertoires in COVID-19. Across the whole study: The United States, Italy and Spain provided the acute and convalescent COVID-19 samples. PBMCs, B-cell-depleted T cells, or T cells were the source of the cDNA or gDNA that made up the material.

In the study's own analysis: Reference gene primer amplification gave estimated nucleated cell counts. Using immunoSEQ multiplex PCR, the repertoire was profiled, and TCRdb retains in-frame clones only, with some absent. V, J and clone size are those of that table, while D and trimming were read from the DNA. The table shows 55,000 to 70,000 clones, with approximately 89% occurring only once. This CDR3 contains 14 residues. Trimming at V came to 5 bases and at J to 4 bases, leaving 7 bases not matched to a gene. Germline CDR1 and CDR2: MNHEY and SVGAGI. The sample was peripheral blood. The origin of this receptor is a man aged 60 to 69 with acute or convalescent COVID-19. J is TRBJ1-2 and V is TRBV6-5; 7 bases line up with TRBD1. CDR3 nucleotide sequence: TGTGCCAGCAGTAAGGACAGGTCTCCCTATGGCTACACCTTC. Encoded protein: CASSKDRSPYGYTF.